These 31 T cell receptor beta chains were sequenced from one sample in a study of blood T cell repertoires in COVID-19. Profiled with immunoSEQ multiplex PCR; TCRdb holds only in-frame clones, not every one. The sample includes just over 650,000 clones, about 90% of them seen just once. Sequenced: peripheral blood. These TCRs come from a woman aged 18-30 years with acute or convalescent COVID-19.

The CDR3 here is CASSLGTSYGYTF. The CDR3 DNA reads as TGTGCCAGCAGCTTAGGGACTAGCTATGGCTACACCTTC. The chain employs TRBV11-2 and TRBJ1-2; D gene ambiguous. The CDR3 is made up of 13 amino acids. The V gene lost 1 base and the J gene lost 4 bases, with 7 bases spanning the gap. Per germline, CDR1 SGHAT and CDR2 FQNNGV.

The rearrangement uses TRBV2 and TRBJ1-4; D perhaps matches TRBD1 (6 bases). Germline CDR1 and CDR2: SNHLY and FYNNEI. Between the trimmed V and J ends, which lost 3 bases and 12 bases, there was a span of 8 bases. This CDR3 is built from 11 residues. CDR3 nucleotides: TGTGCCAGCAGTGAGGGGGGGCAACTGTTTTTT. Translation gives CASSEGGQLFF.

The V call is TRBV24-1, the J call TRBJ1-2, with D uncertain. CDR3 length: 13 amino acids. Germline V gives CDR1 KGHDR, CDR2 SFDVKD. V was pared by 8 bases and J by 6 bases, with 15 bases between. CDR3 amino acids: CATNTKAGDGYTF. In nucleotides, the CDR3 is TGTGCCACCAACACTAAAGCCGGGGATGGCTACACCTTC.

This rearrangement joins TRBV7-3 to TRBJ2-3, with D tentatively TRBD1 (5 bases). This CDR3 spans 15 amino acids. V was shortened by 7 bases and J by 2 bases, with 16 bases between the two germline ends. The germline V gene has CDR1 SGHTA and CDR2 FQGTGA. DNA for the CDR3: TGTGCCAGCACTTTGGCAGGGCTTATCACAGATACGCAGTATTTT. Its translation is CASTLAGLITDTQYF.

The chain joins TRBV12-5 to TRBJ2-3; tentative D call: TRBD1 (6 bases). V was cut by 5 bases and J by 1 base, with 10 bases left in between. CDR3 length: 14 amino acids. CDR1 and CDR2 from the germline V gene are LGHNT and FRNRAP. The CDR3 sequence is CASGHSGGTDTQYF. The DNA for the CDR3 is TGTGCTAGTGGTCACTCAGGGGGCACAGATACGCAGTATTTT.

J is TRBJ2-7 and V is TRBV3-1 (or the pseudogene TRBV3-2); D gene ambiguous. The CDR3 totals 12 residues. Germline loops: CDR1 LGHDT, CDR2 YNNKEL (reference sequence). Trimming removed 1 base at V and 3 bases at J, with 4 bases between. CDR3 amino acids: CASSQAHYEQYF. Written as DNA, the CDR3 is TGTGCCAGCAGCCAAGCCCACTACGAGCAGTACTTC.

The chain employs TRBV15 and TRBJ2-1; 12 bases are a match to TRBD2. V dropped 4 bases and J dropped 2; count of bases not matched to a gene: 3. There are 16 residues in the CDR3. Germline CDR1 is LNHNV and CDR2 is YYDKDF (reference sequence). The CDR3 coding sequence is TGTGCCACCAGCATTTCTAGCGGGGGGGCCTACAATGAGCAGTTCTTC. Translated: CATSISSGGAYNEQFF.

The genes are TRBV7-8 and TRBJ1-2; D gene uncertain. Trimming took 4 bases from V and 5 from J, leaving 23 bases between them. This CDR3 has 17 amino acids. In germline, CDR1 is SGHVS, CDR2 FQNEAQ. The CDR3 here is CASSYENIPGPEYGYTF. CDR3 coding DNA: TGTGCCAGCAGCTACGAGAACATACCCGGCCCGGAGTATGGCTACACCTTC.

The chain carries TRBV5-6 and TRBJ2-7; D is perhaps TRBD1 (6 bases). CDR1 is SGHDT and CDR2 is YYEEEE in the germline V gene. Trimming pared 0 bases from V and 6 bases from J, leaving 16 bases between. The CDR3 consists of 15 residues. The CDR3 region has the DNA TGTGCCAGCAGCTTGGCGGTCAGGGGTACCTCCGAGCAGTACTTC. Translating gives CASSLAVRGTSEQYF. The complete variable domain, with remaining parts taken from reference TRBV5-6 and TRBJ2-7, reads DAGVTQSPTHLIKTRGQQVTLRCSPKSGHDTVSWYQQALGQGPQFIFQYYEEEERQRGNFPDRFSGHQFPNYSSELNVNALLLGDSALYLCASSLAVRGTSEQYFGPGTRLTVT.

In DNA form, the CDR3 reads TGCGCCAGCAAAAGTCCTGAGGTAGGCTACAATGAGCAGTTCTTC. As protein: CASKSPEVGYNEQFF. The rearrangement links TRBV23-1 to TRBJ2-1; no clear D. TRBV23-1 is reported as an ORF; its role is uncertain. The CDR3 loop spans 15 amino acids. The germline V and J ends were trimmed by 7 bases and 3 bases, with 16 bases remaining between them.

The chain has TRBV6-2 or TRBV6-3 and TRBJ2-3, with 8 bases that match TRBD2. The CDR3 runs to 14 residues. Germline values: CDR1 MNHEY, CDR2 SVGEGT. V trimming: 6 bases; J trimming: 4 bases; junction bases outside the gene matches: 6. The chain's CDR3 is CASSPGLESDTQYF. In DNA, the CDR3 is TGTGCCAGCAGCCCGGGACTAGAATCAGATACGCAGTATTTT.

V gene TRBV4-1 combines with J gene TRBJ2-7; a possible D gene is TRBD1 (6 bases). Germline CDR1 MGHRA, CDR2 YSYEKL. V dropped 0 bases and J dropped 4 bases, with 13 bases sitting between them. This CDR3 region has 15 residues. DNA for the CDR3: TGCGCCAGCAGCCAAGATCCTGGACAGCAGTACGAGCAGTACTTC. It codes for CASSQDPGQQYEQYF.

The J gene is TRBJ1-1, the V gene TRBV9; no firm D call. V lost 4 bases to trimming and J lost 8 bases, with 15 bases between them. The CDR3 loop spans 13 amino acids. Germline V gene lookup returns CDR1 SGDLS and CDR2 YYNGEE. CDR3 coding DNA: TGTGCCAGCAGCCCCCGCGAGGCATACGAAGCTTTCTTT. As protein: CASSPREAYEAFF.

In DNA, the CDR3 is TGTGCCAGCAGCGTAGTCCAGGGGCTCGGCTACACCTTC. Translated, it gives CASSVVQGLGYTF. The chain links TRBV9 to TRBJ1-2; D is possibly TRBD1 (6 bases). Germline-derived CDR1 and CDR2 are SGDLS and YYNGEE. V was shortened by 0 bases and J by 8 bases, with 11 bases between the two germline ends. The CDR3 runs 13 residues.

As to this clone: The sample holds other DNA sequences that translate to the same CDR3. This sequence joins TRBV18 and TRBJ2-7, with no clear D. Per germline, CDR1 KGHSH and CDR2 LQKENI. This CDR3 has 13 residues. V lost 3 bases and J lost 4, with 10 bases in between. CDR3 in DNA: TGTGCCAGCTCACCCTCTGGGCAGTACGAGCAGTACTTC. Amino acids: CASSPSGQYEQYF. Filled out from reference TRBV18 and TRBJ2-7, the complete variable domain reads NAGVMQNPRHLVRRRGQEARLRCSPMKGHSHVYWYRQLPEEGLKFMVYLQKENIIDESGMPKERFSAEFPKEGPSILRIQQVVRGDSAAYFCASSPSGQYEQYFGPGTRLTVT.

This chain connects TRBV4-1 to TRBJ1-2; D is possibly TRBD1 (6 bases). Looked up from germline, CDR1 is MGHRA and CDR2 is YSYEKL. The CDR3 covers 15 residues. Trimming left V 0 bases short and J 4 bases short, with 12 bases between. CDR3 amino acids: CASSQDPGTTYGYTF. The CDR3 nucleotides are TGCGCCAGCAGCCAAGATCCGGGGACAACCTATGGCTACACCTTC.

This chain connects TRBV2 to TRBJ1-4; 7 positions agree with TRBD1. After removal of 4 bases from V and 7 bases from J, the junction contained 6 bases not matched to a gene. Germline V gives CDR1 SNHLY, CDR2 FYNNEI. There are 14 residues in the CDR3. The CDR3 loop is CASSGQGLGEKLFF. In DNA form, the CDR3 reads TGTGCCAGCAGTGGACAGGGCCTAGGTGAAAAACTGTTTTTT. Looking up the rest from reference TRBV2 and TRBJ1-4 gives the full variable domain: EPEVTQTPSHQVTQMGQEVILRCVPISNHLYFYWYRQILGQKVEFLVSFYNNEISEKSEIFDDQFSVERPDGSNFTLKIRSTKLEDSAMYFCASSGQGLGEKLFFGSGTQLSVL.

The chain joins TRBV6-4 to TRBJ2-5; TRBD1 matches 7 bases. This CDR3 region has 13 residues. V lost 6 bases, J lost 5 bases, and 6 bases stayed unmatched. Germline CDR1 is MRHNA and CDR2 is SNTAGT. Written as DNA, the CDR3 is TGTGCCAGCAGCCGCAGCAGGGGGGAGACCCAGTACTTC. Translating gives CASSRSRGETQYF.

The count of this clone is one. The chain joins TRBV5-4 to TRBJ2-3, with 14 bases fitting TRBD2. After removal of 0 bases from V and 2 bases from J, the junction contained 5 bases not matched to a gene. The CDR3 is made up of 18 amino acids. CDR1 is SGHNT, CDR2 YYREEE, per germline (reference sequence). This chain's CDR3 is CASSLARTSGGNTDTQYF. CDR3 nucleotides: TGTGCCAGCAGCTTGGCCCGGACTAGCGGGGGGAACACAGATACGCAGTATTTT.

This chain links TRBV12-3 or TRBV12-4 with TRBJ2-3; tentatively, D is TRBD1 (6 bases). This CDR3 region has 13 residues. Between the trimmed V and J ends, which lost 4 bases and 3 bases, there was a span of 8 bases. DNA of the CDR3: TGTGCCAGCAGTTACAGGGTTACAGATACGCAGTATTTT. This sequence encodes CASSYRVTDTQYF.

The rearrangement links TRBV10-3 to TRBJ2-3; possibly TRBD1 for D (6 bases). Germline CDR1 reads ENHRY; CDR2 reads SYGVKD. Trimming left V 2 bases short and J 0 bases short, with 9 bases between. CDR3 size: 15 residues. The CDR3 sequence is CAISEGQRSTDTQYF. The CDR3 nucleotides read TGTGCCATCAGTGAGGGACAGAGGAGCACAGATACGCAGTATTTT.

The CDR3 nucleotides are TGTGCCAGCAGGACTTACCTCTACAATGAGCAGTTCTTC. Its protein product is CASRTYLYNEQFF. The chain combines TRBV7-2 with TRBJ2-1; D uncertain. Germline CDR1 is SGHTA and CDR2 is FQGNSA. V dropped 6 bases and J dropped 3 bases, with 9 bases sitting between them. The CDR3 totals 13 residues.

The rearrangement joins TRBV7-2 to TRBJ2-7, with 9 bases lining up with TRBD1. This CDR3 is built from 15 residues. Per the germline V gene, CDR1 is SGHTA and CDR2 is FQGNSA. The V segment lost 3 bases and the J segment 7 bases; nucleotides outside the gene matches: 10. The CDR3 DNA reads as TGTGCCAGCAGCTTGGGACAGGGAACCGTACTTGAGCAGTACTTC. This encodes CASSLGQGTVLEQYF. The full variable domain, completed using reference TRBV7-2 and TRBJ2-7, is GAGVSQSPSNKVTEKGKDVELRCDPISGHTALYWYRQSLGQGLEFLIYFQGNSAPDKSGLPSDRFSAERTGGSVSTLTIQRTQQEDSAVYLCASSLGQGTVLEQYFGPGTRLTVT.

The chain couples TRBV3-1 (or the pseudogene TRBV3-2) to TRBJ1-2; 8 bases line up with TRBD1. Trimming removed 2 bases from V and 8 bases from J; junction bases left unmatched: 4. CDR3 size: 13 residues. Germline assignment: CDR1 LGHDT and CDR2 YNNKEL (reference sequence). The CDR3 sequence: CASSQRQGLGYTF. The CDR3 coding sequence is TGTGCCAGCAGCCAAAGACAGGGGTTAGGCTACACCTTC.

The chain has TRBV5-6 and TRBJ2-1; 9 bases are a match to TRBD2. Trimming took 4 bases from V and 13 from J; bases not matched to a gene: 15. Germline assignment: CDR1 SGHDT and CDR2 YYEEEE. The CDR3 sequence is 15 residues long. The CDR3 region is CASSPGAGLATLQFF. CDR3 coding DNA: TGTGCCAGCAGCCCAGGAGCGGGACTAGCAACCCTCCAGTTCTTC.

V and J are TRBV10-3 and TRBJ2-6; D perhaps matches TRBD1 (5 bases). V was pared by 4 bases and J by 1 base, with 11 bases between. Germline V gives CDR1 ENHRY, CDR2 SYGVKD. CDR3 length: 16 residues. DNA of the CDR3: TGTGCCATCAGTGCGGCCCAGGGTTCTGGGGCCAACGTCCTGACTTTC. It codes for CAISAAQGSGANVLTF.

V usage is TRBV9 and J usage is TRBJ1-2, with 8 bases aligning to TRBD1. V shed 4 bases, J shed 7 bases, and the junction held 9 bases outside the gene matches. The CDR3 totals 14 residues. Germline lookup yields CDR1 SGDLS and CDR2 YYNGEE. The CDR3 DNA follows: TGTGCCAGCAGCCCTGGACAGGGACGGCGTGGCTACACCTTC. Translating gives CASSPGQGRRGYTF.

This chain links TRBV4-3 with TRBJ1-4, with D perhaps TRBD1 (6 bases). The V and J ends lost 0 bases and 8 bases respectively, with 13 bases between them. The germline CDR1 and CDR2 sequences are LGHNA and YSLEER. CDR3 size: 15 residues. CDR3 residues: CASSQDGGANEKLFF. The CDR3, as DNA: TGCGCCAGCAGCCAAGATGGGGGGGCGAACGAAAAACTGTTTTTT.

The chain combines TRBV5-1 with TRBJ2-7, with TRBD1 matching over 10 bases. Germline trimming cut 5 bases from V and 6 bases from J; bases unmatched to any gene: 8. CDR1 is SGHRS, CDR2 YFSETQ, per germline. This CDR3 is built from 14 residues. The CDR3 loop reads CASRERTGGREQYF. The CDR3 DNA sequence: TGCGCCAGCAGAGAGAGGACAGGGGGTCGCGAGCAGTACTTC.

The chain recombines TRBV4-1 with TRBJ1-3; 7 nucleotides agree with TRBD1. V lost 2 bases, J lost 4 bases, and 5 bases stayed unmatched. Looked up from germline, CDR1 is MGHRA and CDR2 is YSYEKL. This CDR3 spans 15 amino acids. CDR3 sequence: CASSQPTGRGNTIYF. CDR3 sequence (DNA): TGCGCCAGCAGCCAACCGACAGGGAGGGGAAACACCATATATTTT.

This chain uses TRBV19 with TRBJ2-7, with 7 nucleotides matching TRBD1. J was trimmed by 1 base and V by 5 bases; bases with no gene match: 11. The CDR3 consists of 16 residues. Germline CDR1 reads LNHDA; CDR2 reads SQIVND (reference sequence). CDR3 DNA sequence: TGTGCCAGTAGTGTCAGCCGGGACAGCCAGTCCTACGAGCAGTACTTC. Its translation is CASSVSRDSQSYEQYF.